This T cell receptor (beta chain) was found in a study of molecular identifiers for immune sequencing clone quantification. The CDR3 is made up of 12 amino acids. CDR1 is PRHDT, CDR2 FYEKMQ, per germline (reference sequence). MiXCR, run by TCRdb on the PCR reads, gives a single entry per CDR3 protein. There are 400,000 to 600,000 distinct CDR3 sequences in the sample; around 23% occur only once, and under 0.8% lies in the top ten. As for this clonotype: Relative to the germline gene, one junction end is altered; a read error may explain this.

This chain joins TRBV13 and TRBJ2-7; D remains ambiguous. The material sequenced was naive CD8+ T cells from blood, with Jurkat cell RNA spiked in. The subset is: FACS-sorted CD8+CD4-CCR7+CD45RA+ naive T cells. The receptor was derived from a human donor in good health. Some libraries in this study had Jurkat cell RNA spiked in. CDR3 in DNA: TGTGCCAACAGCTATGGAACCGGTGAGCAGTACTTC. It encodes CANSYGTGEQYF.